Presented here are 11 T cell receptor beta chains from one specimen sequenced in a study of OX40 agonist ivuxolimab in advanced cancers. Profiled with immunoSEQ multiplex PCR; TCRdb holds only in-frame clones, not every one. The repertoire has about 76,000 clones, 84% of them found once; the top ten carry 6.9%. The sequencing here drew on CD4+ or CD8+ T cells sorted from blood, taken in a trial of the OX40 agonist ivuxolimab. The receptors were gathered from an adult with an advanced solid tumor such as melanoma, head and neck, liver or kidney cancer.

The V call is TRBV11-2, the J call TRBJ2-1; 11 bases fit TRBD2. Germline assignment: CDR1 SGHAT and CDR2 FQNNGV. The length of the CDR3 is 15 residues. After removal of 4 bases from V and 12 bases from J, the junction contained 11 bases not matched to a gene. CDR3 protein: CASSSLAGGIVGQFF. CDR3 in DNA: TGTGCCAGCAGCTCTCTAGCGGGAGGAATCGTCGGGCAGTTCTTC.

This rearrangement joins TRBV29-1 to TRBJ2-3; D possibly uses TRBD1 or TRBD2 (5 bases each). The CDR3 is made up of 13 amino acids. From germline, CDR1 is SQVTM and CDR2 ANQGSEA. Trimming shortened V by 3 bases and J by 5 bases, and 12 bases separated the two germline ends. CDR3 DNA sequence: TGCAGCGTTGAGGTGGGGGTTATAGATACGCAGTATTTT. Translating it yields CSVEVGVIDTQYF.

V usage is TRBV18 and J usage is TRBJ1-6, with no clear D. The V end was cut by 6 bases, the J end by 5 bases, with 23 bases between. CDR1 is KGHSH, CDR2 LQKENI, per germline. This CDR3 has 18 residues. The CDR3 region has the DNA TGTGCCAGCTCTCCGTATTCCCTATTTCGGAAAGATAATTCACCCCTCCACTTT. It is translated as CASSPYSLFRKDNSPLHF. Based on the CDR3 plus reference TRBV18 and TRBJ1-6, the full variable domain is NAGVMQNPRHLVRRRGQEARLRCSPMKGHSHVYWYRQLPEEGLKFMVYLQKENIIDESGMPKERFSAEFPKEGPSILRIQQVVRGDSAAYFCASSPYSLFRKDNSPLHFGNGTRLTVT.

The chain joins TRBV7-9 to TRBJ1-4; D is unclear. Germline loops: CDR1 SEHNR, CDR2 FQNEAQ (reference sequence). Trimming left V 1 base short and J 1 base short, with 16 bases between. This CDR3 spans 18 amino acids. The CDR3 is CASSLDWIGWGTNEKLFF. In DNA, the CDR3 is TGTGCCAGCAGCTTAGATTGGATCGGTTGGGGAACTAATGAAAAACTGTTTTTT.

The chain employs TRBV2 and TRBJ1-1; 8 bases fit TRBD1. This CDR3 has 15 residues. Trimming took 6 bases from V and 1 from J; bases not matched to a gene: 7. Germline V gene sequence: CDR1 SNHLY, CDR2 FYNNEI. CDR3 amino acids: CASRTTGDPNTEAFF. Written as DNA, the CDR3 is TGTGCCAGCAGAACGACAGGGGATCCGAACACTGAAGCTTTCTTT. The full variable domain, completed using reference TRBV2 and TRBJ1-1, is EPEVTQTPSHQVTQMGQEVILRCVPISNHLYFYWYRQILGQKVEFLVSFYNNEISEKSEIFDDQFSVERPDGSNFTLKIRSTKLEDSAMYFCASRTTGDPNTEAFFGQGTRLTVV.

The chain combines TRBV11-1 with TRBJ1-1, with D possibly TRBD1 on 5 matching bases. CDR1 SGHAT and CDR2 FQDESV come from the germline V gene (reference sequence). With 1 base removed from V and 8 bases from J, the gap between germline ends came to 8 bases. The CDR3 spans 12 residues. The CDR3 DNA is TGTGCCAGCAGCTTAGTTGCAGGGGAAGCTTTCTTT. Its translation is CASSLVAGEAFF.

As regards this clone: The same CDR3 can be traced to other DNA sequences in this sample. The chain combines TRBV5-4 with TRBJ2-5; TRBD2 matches at 8 bases. V was clipped by 2 bases and J by 4 bases; unmatched bases: 1. This CDR3 contains 13 residues. Germline V gene sequence: CDR1 SGHNT, CDR2 YYREEE (reference sequence). The CDR3 DNA is TGTGCCAGCAGCTTCGGGGGGGGAGAGACCCAGTACTTC. Residues: CASSFGGGETQYF.

In this sample, this clone turned up a few times. Other DNA sequences from this sample encode an identical CDR3 as well. This sequence joins TRBV2 and TRBJ1-2; D not resolved. CDR1 SNHLY and CDR2 FYNNEI come from the germline V gene. V shed 4 bases and J shed 5 bases, with 11 bases lying between them. The CDR3 is 13 amino acids. CDR3 coding DNA: TGTGCCAGCAGTGCTGGACCAAGATATGGCTACACCTTC. Translating gives CASSAGPRYGYTF.

This chain connects TRBV7-2 to TRBJ1-2, with D possibly TRBD1 on 5 matching bases. This CDR3 contains 13 residues. Germline V gene sequence: CDR1 SGHTA, CDR2 FQGNSA. Between the trimmed V and J ends, which lost 3 bases and 5 bases, there was a span of 10 bases. The DNA of the CDR3 is TGTGCCAGCAGCTTGGGGGTTTGGTATGGCTACACCTTC. Translated, it gives CASSLGVWYGYTF.

The V and J genes are TRBV4-1 and TRBJ2-7; D perhaps matches TRBD2 (5 bases). Germline CDR1 and CDR2: MGHRA and YSYEKL. The CDR3 contains 15 residues. The V and J ends lost 0 bases and 0 bases respectively, with 9 bases between them. DNA of the CDR3: TGCGCCAGCAGCCAAGATGGCGGGCGCTCCTACGAGCAGTACTTC. Translating it yields CASSQDGGRSYEQYF.

The J gene is TRBJ2-1, the V gene TRBV7-8; 9 bases are shared with TRBD2. In germline, CDR1 is SGHVS, CDR2 FQNEAQ. This CDR3 spans 15 amino acids. V shed 1 base, J shed 4 bases, and the junction held 2 bases outside the gene matches. The CDR3 coding sequence is TGTGCCAGCAGCTTAGTAGCGGGGGTGTACAATGAGCAGTTCTTC. Amino acid sequence: CASSLVAGVYNEQFF.